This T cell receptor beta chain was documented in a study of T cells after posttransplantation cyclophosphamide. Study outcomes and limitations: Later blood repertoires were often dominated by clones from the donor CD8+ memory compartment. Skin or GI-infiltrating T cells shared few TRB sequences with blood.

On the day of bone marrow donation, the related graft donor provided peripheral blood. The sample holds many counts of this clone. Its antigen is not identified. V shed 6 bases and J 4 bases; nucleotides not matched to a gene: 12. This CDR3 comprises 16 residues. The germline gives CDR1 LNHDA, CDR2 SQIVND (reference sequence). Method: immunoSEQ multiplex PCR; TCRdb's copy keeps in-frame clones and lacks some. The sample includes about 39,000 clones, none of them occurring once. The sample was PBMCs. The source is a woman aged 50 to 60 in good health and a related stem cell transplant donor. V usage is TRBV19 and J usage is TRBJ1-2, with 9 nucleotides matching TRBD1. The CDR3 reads CASRPNPGQGFYGYTF. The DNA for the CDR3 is TGTGCCAGTAGGCCCAATCCGGGACAGGGATTCTATGGCTACACCTTC.